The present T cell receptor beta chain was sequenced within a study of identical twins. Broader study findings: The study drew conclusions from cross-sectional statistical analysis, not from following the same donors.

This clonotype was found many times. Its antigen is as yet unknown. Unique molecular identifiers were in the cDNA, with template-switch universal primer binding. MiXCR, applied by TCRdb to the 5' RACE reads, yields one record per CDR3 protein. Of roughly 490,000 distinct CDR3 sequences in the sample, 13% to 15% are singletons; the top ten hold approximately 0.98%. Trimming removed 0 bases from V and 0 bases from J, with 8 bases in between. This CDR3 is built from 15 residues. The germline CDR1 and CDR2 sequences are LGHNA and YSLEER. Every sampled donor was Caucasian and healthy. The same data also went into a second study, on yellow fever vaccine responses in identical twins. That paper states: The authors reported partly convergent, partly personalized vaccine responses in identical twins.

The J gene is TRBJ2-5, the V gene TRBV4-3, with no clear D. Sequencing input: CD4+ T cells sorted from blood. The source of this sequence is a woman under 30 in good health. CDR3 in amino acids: CASSQDGQYQETQYF. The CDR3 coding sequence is TGCGCCAGCAGCCAAGATGGGCAGTACCAAGAGACCCAGTACTTC.